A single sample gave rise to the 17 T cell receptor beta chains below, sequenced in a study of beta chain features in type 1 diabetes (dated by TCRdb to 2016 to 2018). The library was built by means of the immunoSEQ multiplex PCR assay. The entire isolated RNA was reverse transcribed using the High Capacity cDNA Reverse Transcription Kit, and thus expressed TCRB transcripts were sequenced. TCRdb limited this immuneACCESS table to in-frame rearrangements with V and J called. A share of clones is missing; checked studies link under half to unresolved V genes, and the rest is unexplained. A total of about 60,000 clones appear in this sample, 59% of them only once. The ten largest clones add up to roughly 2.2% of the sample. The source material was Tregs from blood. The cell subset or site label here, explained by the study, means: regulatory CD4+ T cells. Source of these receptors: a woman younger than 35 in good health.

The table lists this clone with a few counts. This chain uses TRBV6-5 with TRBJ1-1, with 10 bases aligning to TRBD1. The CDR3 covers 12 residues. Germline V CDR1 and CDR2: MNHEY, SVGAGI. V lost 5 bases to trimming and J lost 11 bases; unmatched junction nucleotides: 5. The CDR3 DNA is TGTGCCAGCAGTCTGGGACAGGGGAGGGCTTTCTTT. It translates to CASSLGQGRAFF.

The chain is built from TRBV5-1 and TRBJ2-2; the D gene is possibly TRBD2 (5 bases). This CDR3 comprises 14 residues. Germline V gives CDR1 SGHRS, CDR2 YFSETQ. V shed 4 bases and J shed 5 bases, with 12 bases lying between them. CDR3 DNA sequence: TGCGCCAGCAGCGTTTCAGGAGGAACCGGGGAGCTGTTTTTT. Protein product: CASSVSGGTGELFF.

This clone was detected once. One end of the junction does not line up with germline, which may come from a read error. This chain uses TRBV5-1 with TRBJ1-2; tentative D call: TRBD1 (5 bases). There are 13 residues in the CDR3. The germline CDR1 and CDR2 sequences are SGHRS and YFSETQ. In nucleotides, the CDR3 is TGCGCCAGCAGTAGTGACAGACTCTATGGCTGCACCTTC. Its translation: CASSSDRLYGCTF.

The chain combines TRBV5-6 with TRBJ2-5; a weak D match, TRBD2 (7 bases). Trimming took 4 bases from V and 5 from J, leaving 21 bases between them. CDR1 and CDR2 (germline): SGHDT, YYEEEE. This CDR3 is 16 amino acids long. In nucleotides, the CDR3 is TGTGCCAGCAGCCCGCGAAGGGGGGGATATGGGGAGACCCAGTACTTC. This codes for CASSPRRGGYGETQYF. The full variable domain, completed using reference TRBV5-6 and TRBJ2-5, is DAGVTQSPTHLIKTRGQQVTLRCSPKSGHDTVSWYQQALGQGPQFIFQYYEEEERQRGNFPDRFSGHQFPNYSSELNVNALLLGDSALYLCASSPRRGGYGETQYFGPGTRLLVL.

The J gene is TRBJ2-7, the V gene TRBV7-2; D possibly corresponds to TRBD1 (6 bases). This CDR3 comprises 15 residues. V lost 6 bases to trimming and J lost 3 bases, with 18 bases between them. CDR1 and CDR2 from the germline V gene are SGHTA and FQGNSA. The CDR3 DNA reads TGTGCCAGCAGGGGCTGGACAGCAGGTTACTACGAGCAGTACTTC. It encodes CASRGWTAGYYEQYF.

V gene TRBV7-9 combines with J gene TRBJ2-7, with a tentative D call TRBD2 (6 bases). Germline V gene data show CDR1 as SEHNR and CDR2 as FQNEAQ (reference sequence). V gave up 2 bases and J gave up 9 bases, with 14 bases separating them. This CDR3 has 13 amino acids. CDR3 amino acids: CASSLKREAVQYF. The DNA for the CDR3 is TGTGCCAGCAGCTTAAAAAGGGAGGCGGTGCAGTACTTC.

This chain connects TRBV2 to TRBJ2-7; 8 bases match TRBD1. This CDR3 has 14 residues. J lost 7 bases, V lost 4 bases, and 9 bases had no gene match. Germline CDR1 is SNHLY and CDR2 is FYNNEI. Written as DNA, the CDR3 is TGTGCCAGCAGTGTAGTTCAGGGGGCAATGGAGCAGTACTTC. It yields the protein CASSVVQGAMEQYF.

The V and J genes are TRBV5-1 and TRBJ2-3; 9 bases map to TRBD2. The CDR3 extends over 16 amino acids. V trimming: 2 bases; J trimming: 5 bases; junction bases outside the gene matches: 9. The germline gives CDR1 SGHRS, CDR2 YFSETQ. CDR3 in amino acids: CASSFEGGTSRDTQYF. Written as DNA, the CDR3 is TGCGCCAGCAGCTTTGAGGGGGGGACTAGCCGAGATACGCAGTATTTT.

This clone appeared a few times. This CDR3 is CASHRGTNSPLHF. The CDR3 DNA reads as TGTGCCAGTCACAGGGGGACTAATTCACCCCTCCACTTT. The chain carries TRBV2 and TRBJ1-6; 8 bases map to TRBD1. With V trimmed by 9 bases and J by 6 bases, 4 bases remained unmatched. Germline CDR1 and CDR2: SNHLY and FYNNEI. The CDR3 loop spans 13 amino acids. Full variable domain (missing parts from reference TRBV2 and TRBJ1-6): EPEVTQTPSHQVTQMGQEVILRCVPISNHLYFYWYRQILGQKVEFLVSFYNNEISEKSEIFDDQFSVERPDGSNFTLKIRSTKLEDSAMYFCASHRGTNSPLHFGNGTRLTVT.

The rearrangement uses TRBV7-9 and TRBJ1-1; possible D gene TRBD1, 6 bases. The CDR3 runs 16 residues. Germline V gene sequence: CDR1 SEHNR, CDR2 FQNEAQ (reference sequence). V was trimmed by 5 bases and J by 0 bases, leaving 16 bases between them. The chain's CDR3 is CASSPLRDTVNTEAFF. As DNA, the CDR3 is TGTGCCAGCAGCCCGTTGAGGGACACTGTGAACACTGAAGCTTTCTTT.

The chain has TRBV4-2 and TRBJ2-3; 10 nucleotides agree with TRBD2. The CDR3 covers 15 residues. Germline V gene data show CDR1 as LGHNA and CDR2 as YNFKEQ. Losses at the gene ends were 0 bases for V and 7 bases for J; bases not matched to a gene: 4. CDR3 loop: CASSQELAGPYTQYF. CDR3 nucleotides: TGTGCCAGCAGCCAAGAACTAGCGGGGCCATATACGCAGTATTTT.

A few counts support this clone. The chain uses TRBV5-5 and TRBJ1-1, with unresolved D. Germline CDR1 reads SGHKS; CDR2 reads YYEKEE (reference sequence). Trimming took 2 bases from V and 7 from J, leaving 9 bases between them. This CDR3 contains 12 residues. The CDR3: CASSFQAGEAFF. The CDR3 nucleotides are TGTGCCAGCAGCTTCCAGGCGGGTGAAGCTTTCTTT. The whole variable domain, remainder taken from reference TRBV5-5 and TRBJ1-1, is DAGVTQSPTHLIKTRGQQVTLRCSPISGHKSVSWYQQVLGQGPQFIFQYYEKEERGRGNFPDRFSARQFPNYSSELNVNALLLGDSALYLCASSFQAGEAFFGQGTRLTVV.

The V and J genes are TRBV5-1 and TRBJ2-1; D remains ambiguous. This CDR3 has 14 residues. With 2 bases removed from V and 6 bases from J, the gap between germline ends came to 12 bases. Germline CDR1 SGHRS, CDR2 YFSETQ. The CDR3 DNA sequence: TGCGCCAGCAGCTTCGGTGTCCTAGGCAATGAGCAGTTCTTC. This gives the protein CASSFGVLGNEQFF.

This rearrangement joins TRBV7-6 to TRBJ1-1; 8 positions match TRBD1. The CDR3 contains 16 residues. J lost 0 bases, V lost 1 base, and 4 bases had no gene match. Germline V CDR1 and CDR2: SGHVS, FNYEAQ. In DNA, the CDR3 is TGTGCCAGCAGCTTAGGGACAGGGCGTTTGAACACTGAAGCTTTCTTT. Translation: CASSLGTGRLNTEAFF.

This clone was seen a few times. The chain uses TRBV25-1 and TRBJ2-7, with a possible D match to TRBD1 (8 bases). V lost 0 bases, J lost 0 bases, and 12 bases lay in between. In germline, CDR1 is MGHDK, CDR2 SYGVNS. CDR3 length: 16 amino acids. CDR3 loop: CASSEYTGGDSYEQYF. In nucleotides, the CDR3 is TGTGCCAGCAGTGAATACACAGGGGGGGACTCCTACGAGCAGTACTTC.

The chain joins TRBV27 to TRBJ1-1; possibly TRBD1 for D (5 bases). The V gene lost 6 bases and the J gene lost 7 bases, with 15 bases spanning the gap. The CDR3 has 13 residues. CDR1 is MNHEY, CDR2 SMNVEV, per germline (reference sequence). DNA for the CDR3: TGTGCCAGCAGGGGGCAGGGAATTGATGAAGCTTTCTTT. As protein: CASRGQGIDEAFF.

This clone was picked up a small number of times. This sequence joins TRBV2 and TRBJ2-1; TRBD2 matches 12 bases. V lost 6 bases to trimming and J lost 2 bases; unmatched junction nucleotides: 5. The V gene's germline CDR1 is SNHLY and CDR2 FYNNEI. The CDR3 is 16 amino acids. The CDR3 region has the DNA TGTGCCAGCAGCCTTGGACTAGCGGGAACCTACAATGAGCAGTTCTTC. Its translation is CASSLGLAGTYNEQFF.